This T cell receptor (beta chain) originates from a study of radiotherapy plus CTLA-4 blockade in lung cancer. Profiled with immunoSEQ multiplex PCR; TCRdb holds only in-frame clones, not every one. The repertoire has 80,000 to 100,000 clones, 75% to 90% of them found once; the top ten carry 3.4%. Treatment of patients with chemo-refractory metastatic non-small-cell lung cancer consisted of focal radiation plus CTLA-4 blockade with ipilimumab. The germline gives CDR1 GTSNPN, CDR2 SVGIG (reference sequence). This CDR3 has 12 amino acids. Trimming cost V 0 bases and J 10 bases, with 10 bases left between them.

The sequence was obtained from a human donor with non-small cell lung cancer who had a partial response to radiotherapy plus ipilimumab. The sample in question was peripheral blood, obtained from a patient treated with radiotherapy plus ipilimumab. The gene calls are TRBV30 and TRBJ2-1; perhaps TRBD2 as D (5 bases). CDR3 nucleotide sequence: TGTGCCTGGAGTGTACATAGGAGGGAGCAGTTCTTC. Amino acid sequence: CAWSVHRREQFF.